Below, 22 T cell receptor beta chains from the same sample are listed, as sequenced in a study of blood T cell repertoires in COVID-19. Clones were sequenced by immunoSEQ multiplex PCR, and TCRdb holds only the in-frame ones, with some missing. Of 150,000 to 200,000 clones in the sample, around 85% were seen once. The sequenced material came from peripheral blood. The source of these receptors is a human donor in a cohort sampled during active COVID-19.

This clone came up once. This chain connects TRBV5-8 to TRBJ1-5; unclear D gene. Germline lookup yields CDR1 SGHTS and CDR2 YDEGEE. The CDR3 has 15 amino acids. V was pared by 0 bases and J by 3 bases, with 10 bases between. In nucleotides, the CDR3 is TGTGCCAGCAGCTTGGTAGGTGGACTCAATCAGCCCCAGCATTTT. Its protein is CASSLVGGLNQPQHF.

The genes are TRBV2 and TRBJ1-2; D might be TRBD1 (5 bases). Germline assignment: CDR1 SNHLY and CDR2 FYNNEI. The germline V and J ends were trimmed by 1 base and 8 bases, with 11 bases remaining between them. This CDR3 contains 13 residues. The CDR3 is CASSEEGRGGYTF. For the CDR3, the DNA is TGTGCCAGCAGTGAAGAGGGGAGGGGAGGCTACACCTTC.

The rearrangement links TRBV5-5 to TRBJ1-2, with 10 nucleotides matching TRBD1. This CDR3 is built from 16 residues. V was clipped by 4 bases and J by 2 bases; unmatched bases: 8. Germline values: CDR1 SGHKS, CDR2 YYEKEE (reference sequence). DNA for the CDR3: TGTGCCAGCAGCCAAAGACAGGGGGCTGGGAACTATGGCTACACCTTC. Protein sequence: CASSQRQGAGNYGYTF.

The V gene is TRBV6-6, the J gene TRBJ2-1; 8 nucleotides agree with TRBD1. CDR3 length equals 19 residues. Losses at the gene ends were 5 bases for V and 0 bases for J; bases not matched to a gene: 15. Looked up from germline, CDR1 is MNHNY and CDR2 is SVGAGI (reference sequence). The CDR3 region has the DNA TGTGCCAGCAGTCGAGGTTTCAGAATCGGACAGGGCTCCTACAATGAGCAGTTCTTC. It translates to CASSRGFRIGQGSYNEQFF.

This chain uses TRBV19 with TRBJ2-5; the D gene is possibly TRBD1 (8 bases). CDR1 LNHDA and CDR2 SQIVND come from the germline V gene (reference sequence). The CDR3 totals 19 residues. The V end lost 2 bases, the J end lost 9 bases, and 31 bases lay between the germline ends. CDR3 protein: CASSITSRGRFGGREAQYF. In nucleotides, the CDR3 is TGTGCCAGTAGTATAACTTCCAGGGGGCGCTTCGGGGGCCGGGAGGCCCAGTACTTC.

This clone was counted a single time. The chain is built from TRBV19 and TRBJ2-7, with TRBD1 matching over 9 bases. Germline V gene lookup returns CDR1 LNHDA and CDR2 SQIVND (reference sequence). This CDR3 has 15 residues. Trimming cost V 6 bases and J 2 bases; bases outside gene matches: 8. The DNA of the CDR3 is TGTGCCAGTAGCTGGACAGGGGCTCCCACCTACGAGCAGTACTTC. Translated, it gives CASSWTGAPTYEQYF.

The CDR3 region has the DNA TGCAGCGTCCCCGGGACGGGGGAAGAGACCCAGTACTTC. It yields the protein CSVPGTGEETQYF. The chain recombines TRBV29-1 with TRBJ2-5; D possibly corresponds to TRBD2 (6 bases). CDR3 size: 13 residues. CDR1 and CDR2 from the germline V gene are SQVTM and ANQGSEA. V shed 6 bases and J shed 3 bases, with 14 bases lying between them.

The chain employs TRBV20-1 and TRBJ2-7; weak D call: TRBD1 (8 bases). From germline, CDR1 is DFQATT and CDR2 SNEGSKA (reference sequence). This CDR3 is 14 amino acids long. V shed 3 bases and J shed 6 bases, with 18 bases lying between them. The CDR3 sequence: CSASSRTGRAEQYF. The CDR3 DNA sequence: TGCAGTGCTAGTTCCCGGACAGGGAGGGCCGAGCAGTACTTC.

This clone has a single count. The chain carries TRBV11-2 and TRBJ1-3; 7 nucleotides line up with TRBD1. The CDR3 runs 15 residues. After removal of 4 bases from V and 0 bases from J, the junction contained 3 bases not matched to a gene. CDR1 SGHAT and CDR2 FQNNGV come from the germline V gene. CDR3 sequence: CASSSYRGSGNTIYF. CDR3 in DNA: TGTGCCAGCAGCTCCTACAGGGGCTCTGGAAACACCATATATTTT.

A word on this clone: One junction end does not reproduce the germline sequence, and a read error may be involved. The chain uses TRBV6-5 and TRBJ2-2, with 7 bases identical to TRBD1. Germline CDR1 reads MNHEY; CDR2 reads SVGAGI. The CDR3 has 16 residues. CDR3: CASSYWDSHNTGELFF. CDR3 sequence (DNA): TGTGCCAGCAGCTACTGGGACAGCCACAACACCGGGGAGCTGTTTTTT.

The chain couples TRBV10-3 to TRBJ1-1; unclear D gene. The germline V gene has CDR1 ENHRY and CDR2 SYGVKD. The CDR3 covers 13 residues. The V and J ends lost 3 bases and 0 bases respectively, with 5 bases between them. This CDR3 is CAISDTVNTEAFF. DNA of the CDR3: TGTGCCATCAGTGATACAGTGAACACTGAAGCTTTCTTT.

J is TRBJ2-2 and V is TRBV3-1 (or the pseudogene TRBV3-2); 7 nucleotides agree with TRBD1. The CDR3 has 15 amino acids. CDR1 and CDR2 from the germline V gene are LGHDT and YNNKEL (reference sequence). The trim removed 1 base at V and 5 bases at J, leaving 4 bases unmatched. CDR3 in DNA: TGTGCCAGCAGCCAAGGTCAGGGGGTGACCGGGGAGCTGTTTTTT. Its translation: CASSQGQGVTGELFF.

There are a few counts of this clone. The rearrangement uses TRBV2 and TRBJ1-3; 9 nucleotides align to TRBD1. From germline, CDR1 is SNHLY and CDR2 FYNNEI. V trimming: 4 bases; J trimming: 4 bases; junction bases outside the gene matches: 14. The CDR3 is 18 residues long. CDR3 coding DNA: TGTGCCAGCAGTGTTCGGGACAGGGTGTTAGGGCGAGGAAACACCATATATTTT. Protein: CASSVRDRVLGRGNTIYF.

This chain joins TRBV7-9 and TRBJ2-7, with 7 positions matching TRBD2. V was clipped by 4 bases and J by 3 bases; unmatched bases: 6. Germline lookup yields CDR1 SEHNR and CDR2 FQNEAQ (reference sequence). The CDR3 length is 14 residues. Written as DNA, the CDR3 is TGTGCCAGCAGCTCTCTTGCGGGGGTCTACGAGCAGTACTTC. Translating gives CASSSLAGVYEQYF.

The gene calls are TRBV7-2 and TRBJ1-2, with D possibly matching TRBD1 (5 bases). Trimming cost V 1 base and J 1 base, with 13 bases left between them. The CDR3 is made up of 16 amino acids. Per germline, CDR1 SGHTA and CDR2 FQGNSA. CDR3 sequence reads: CASSLVPQGLNYGYTF. Written as DNA, the CDR3 is TGTGCCAGCAGCTTAGTACCGCAGGGTCTTAACTATGGCTACACCTTC.

The rearrangement uses TRBV10-3 and TRBJ1-5; D gene uncertain. CDR3 length: 16 residues. Germline assignment: CDR1 ENHRY and CDR2 SYGVKD. Trimming left V 0 bases short and J 1 base short, with 10 bases between. The CDR3 loop is CAISESVGRSNQPQHF. Written as DNA, the CDR3 is TGTGCCATCAGTGAGTCAGTGGGGAGAAGCAATCAGCCCCAGCATTTT.

J is TRBJ1-5 and V is TRBV2, with TRBD1 identical over 8 bases. CDR1 and CDR2 (germline): SNHLY, FYNNEI. V trimming: 5 bases; J trimming: 9 bases; junction bases outside the gene matches: 18. This CDR3 region has 17 residues. CDR3: CASSPHGQGQGMRPQHF. DNA of the CDR3: TGTGCCAGCAGTCCTCACGGACAGGGTCAGGGGATGCGGCCCCAGCATTTT.

This sequence joins TRBV30 and TRBJ2-7, with 10 bases fitting TRBD2. Germline V gives CDR1 GTSNPN, CDR2 SVGIG (reference sequence). The V and J ends lost 3 bases and 2 bases, in that order; junction bases with no gene match: 7. This CDR3 is built from 15 residues. The CDR3, as DNA: TGTGCCTGGAGGGGGCTAGCGGGGGTTACCTACGAGCAGTACTTC. Translation gives CAWRGLAGVTYEQYF.

The chain links TRBV15 to TRBJ1-2; 9 bases are a match to TRBD1. Looked up from germline, CDR1 is LNHNV and CDR2 is YYDKDF (reference sequence). The CDR3 length is 16 residues. The junction had 9 bases not matched to a gene; V was cut back by 3 bases and J by 4 bases. The CDR3 region has the DNA TGTGCCACCAGCAGGCACACAGGGGGCGGTCTCTATGGCTACACCTTC. Protein: CATSRHTGGGLYGYTF.

The chain links TRBV9 to TRBJ2-2; D might be TRBD1 (6 bases). V lost 0 bases and J lost 6, with 15 bases in between. The CDR3 sequence is 16 residues long. Germline-derived CDR1 and CDR2 are SGDLS and YYNGEE. The CDR3 bases are TGTGCCAGCAGCGTAGGGACAGAGACGTTCCCCGGGGAGCTGTTTTTT. It encodes CASSVGTETFPGELFF.

A single count supports this clone. The chain couples TRBV10-2 to TRBJ2-7; 8 positions match TRBD1. Trimming cost V 2 bases and J 4 bases; bases outside gene matches: 16. Germline CDR1 WSHSY, CDR2 SAAADI. This CDR3 is 18 amino acids long. The CDR3 region has the DNA TGCGCCAGCAGTGAGACAAGCTCCGGACAGGGTCCATTTTACGAGCAGTACTTC. Translation gives CASSETSSGQGPFYEQYF.

The count of this clone is one. The chain's CDR3 is CASSADRANEQYF. The DNA of the CDR3 is TGTGCCAGCAGTGCTGACAGGGCCAACGAGCAGTACTTC. The rearrangement uses TRBV27 and TRBJ2-7; 7 positions match TRBD1. The germline CDR1 and CDR2 sequences are MNHEY and SMNVEV (reference sequence). Trimming took 5 bases from V and 5 from J; bases not matched to a gene: 6. The CDR3 length is 13 residues.